The 7 T cell receptor beta chains below come from one sample, sequenced in a study of neurological immune-mediated disorders. From the 5' RACE reads, TCRdb called clonotypes with MiXCR, one entry per CDR3 protein. The table records 25,000 to 30,000 distinct CDR3 sequences, roughly 6.7% of them present only once. The specimen sequenced was PBMCs. These receptors came from a woman aged 45-65 years in good health.

This clonotype has just a few counts. The J gene is TRBJ2-2, the V gene TRBV19, with D unresolved. The CDR3 is 13 residues long. CDR1 and CDR2 from the germline V gene are LNHDA and SQIVND (reference sequence). V was clipped by 4 bases and J by 6 bases, with 9 bases between them. The CDR3: CASSTSLSGELFF. CDR3 sequence (DNA): TGTGCCAGTAGTACCAGTTTGTCCGGGGAGCTGTTTTTT.

This clonotype was recorded many times. The chain employs TRBV7-3 and TRBJ2-3; TRBD2 might be the D (5 bases). Germline CDR1 and CDR2: SGHTA and FQGTGA. Trimming stripped 6 bases from V and 3 bases from J, with 13 bases between. CDR3 length equals 14 residues. In nucleotides, the CDR3 is TGTGCCAGCAGACTAGGTCTTGGAACAGATACGCAGTATTTT. Amino acid sequence: CASRLGLGTDTQYF.

This clonotype was counted ten times or more. A much larger clone is a single base away; this may be a read error. J is TRBJ2-1 and V is TRBV6-1; D gene unclear. The germline gives CDR1 MNHNS, CDR2 SASEGT. The CDR3 is 14 amino acids. The CDR3: CASNEMLPYNEQFF. CDR3 DNA: TGTGCCAGCAATGAAATGCTGCCCTACAATGAGCAGTTCTTC.

The rearrangement uses TRBV7-8 and TRBJ1-6; D remains ambiguous. This CDR3 region has 16 residues. Trimming stripped 1 base from V and 4 bases from J, with 11 bases between. Germline CDR1 is SGHVS and CDR2 is FQNEAQ. For the CDR3, the DNA is TGTGCCAGCAGCTTAGGGGCCCTGGGGTATAATTCACCCCTCCACTTT. Protein: CASSLGALGYNSPLHF.

This clonotype was seen repeatedly, ten times or more. The CDR3 sequence is CASIGVNTEAFF. CDR3 coding DNA: TGTGCCAGCATCGGTGTGAACACTGAAGCTTTCTTT. The rearrangement joins TRBV6-2 or TRBV6-3 to TRBJ1-1, with D unresolved. This CDR3 is built from 12 residues. Trimming took off 7 bases at V and 0 bases at J, with 6 bases between the two ends. CDR1 MNHEY and CDR2 SVGEGT come from the germline V gene.

This clonotype was counted ten times or more. This rearrangement joins TRBV9 to TRBJ1-1; D unresolved. Germline V gene sequence: CDR1 SGDLS, CDR2 YYNGEE. There are 14 residues in the CDR3. V was shortened by 6 bases and J by 3 bases, with 15 bases between the two germline ends. The CDR3 region has the DNA TGTGCCAGCAAAGTTGGGGTTGGGGACACTGAAGCTTTCTTT. Amino acids: CASKVGVGDTEAFF. Using reference TRBV9 and TRBJ1-1 for the parts outside the CDR3, the full variable domain is DSGVTQTPKHLITATGQRVTLRCSPRSGDLSVYWYQQSLDQGLQFLIQYYNGEERAKGNILERFSAQQFPDLHSELNLSSLELGDSALYFCASKVGVGDTEAFFGQGTRLTVV.

By share of the sample, this clonotype is medium-sized (0.01 to 0.1%). V is TRBV12-3 or TRBV12-4 and J is TRBJ1-1; TRBD1 matches 8 bases. J was trimmed by 0 bases and V by 6 bases; bases with no gene match: 6. This CDR3 has 15 amino acids. The DNA of the CDR3 is TGTGCCAGCAGCCGCGGGACAGGCCTGAACACTGAAGCTTTCTTT. Its protein is CASSRGTGLNTEAFF.